This TCR beta chain emerged from a study of blood T cell repertoires in COVID-19. At the level of the study: Spain, Italy and the United States supplied samples that represented acute and convalescent COVID-19. In each case, the material was cDNA or gDNA derived from T cells, B-cell-depleted T cells, or PBMCs.

Under the authors' procedure: Estimated nucleated cell counts came from reference gene primer amplification. Generated by immunoSEQ multiplex PCR, the TCRdb table keeps only in-frame clones and is missing some. That table is the source of V, J and clone size, and D and trimming were worked out from the DNA. Seen here are 37,000 or so clones, around 80% observed once, and the top ten hold about 35%. This TCR was sampled from a man aged 60 to 75 with acute or convalescent COVID-19. Sequences were obtained from peripheral blood.

CDR3 residues: CASKNSGASSYNEQFF. The CDR3 coding sequence is TGTGCCAGCAAAAATAGCGGGGCTAGCTCCTACAATGAGCAGTTCTTC. J is TRBJ2-1 and V is TRBV11-3; 8 bases are shared with TRBD2. Unmatched junction bases numbered 8, after V lost 7 bases and J lost 0 bases. Germline CDR1 is SGHNT and CDR2 is YENEEA. CDR3 size: 16 residues.